What follows is one T cell receptor beta chain and its context. The target antigen is unknown. Measured with immunoSEQ multiplex PCR; TCRdb has only the in-frame clones, and not every one. The sample lists roughly 64,000 clones; approximately 87% were seen once. The data originate from a study of Tregs in tolerant kidney transplant recipients. Study-level results: Changing PCR primers prevented nucleotide comparison between some patients' samples. Expanding Tregs on activated donor B cells appeared to best identify donor-specific TCRbeta clones. Validation in larger populations is needed because few patients were studied.

Recipients received nonmyeloablative bone marrow transplants from related graft donors, with transient mixed chimerism. The ends were cut back, 3 bases at V and 4 bases at J, with 13 bases in the middle. The CDR3 spans 15 residues. The germline gives CDR1 ENHRY, CDR2 SYGVKD. The sample was CD4+ T cells from blood (PBMCs), taken 6 months after the transplant. This chain joins TRBV10-3 and TRBJ2-1; a possible D gene is TRBD1 (6 bases). This TCR was recovered from a human patient who received a combined kidney and bone marrow transplant. T cells may partly derive from the graft donor. The CDR3 here is CAISELRGGYNEQFF. For the CDR3, the DNA is TGTGCCATCAGTGAACTTAGAGGGGGTTACAATGAGCAGTTCTTC.